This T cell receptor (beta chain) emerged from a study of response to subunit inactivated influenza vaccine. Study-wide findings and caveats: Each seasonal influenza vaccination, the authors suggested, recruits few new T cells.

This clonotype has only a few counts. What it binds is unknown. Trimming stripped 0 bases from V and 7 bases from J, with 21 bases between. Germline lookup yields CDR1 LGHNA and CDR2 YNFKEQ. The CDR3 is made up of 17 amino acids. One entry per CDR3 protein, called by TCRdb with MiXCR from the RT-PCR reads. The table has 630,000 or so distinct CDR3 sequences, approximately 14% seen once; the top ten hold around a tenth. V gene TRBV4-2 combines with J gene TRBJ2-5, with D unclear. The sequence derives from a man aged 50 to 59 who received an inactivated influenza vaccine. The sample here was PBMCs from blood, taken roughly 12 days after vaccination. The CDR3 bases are TGTGCCAGCAGCCAAGACAATGCGGCAGCTGCCCTAGGGACCCAGTACTTC. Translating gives CASSQDNAAAALGTQYF.